This T cell receptor beta chain was retrieved from a study of blood T cell repertoires in COVID-19. Germline trimming cut 4 bases from V and 2 bases from J; bases unmatched to any gene: 11. Germline V lookup: CDR1 SGDLS, CDR2 YYNGEE. This CDR3 region has 17 residues. Sequenced by immunoSEQ multiplex PCR; TCRdb stores in-frame clones only, minus some. The sample shows about 52,000 clones, more than 80% of them seen only once. The sequence derives from a human donor in a cohort sampled during active COVID-19. Source material: peripheral blood. The chain combines TRBV9 with TRBJ2-7; the match to TRBD2 covers 11 bases. CDR3 residues: CASSPGTSGSFTYEQYF. As DNA, the CDR3 is TGTGCCAGCAGCCCTGGGACTAGCGGTTCCTTTACCTACGAGCAGTACTTC. The full variable domain, completed using reference TRBV9 and TRBJ2-7, is DSGVTQTPKHLITATGQRVTLRCSPRSGDLSVYWYQQSLDQGLQFLIQYYNGEERAKGNILERFSAQQFPDLHSELNLSSLELGDSALYFCASSPGTSGSFTYEQYFGPGTRLTVT.